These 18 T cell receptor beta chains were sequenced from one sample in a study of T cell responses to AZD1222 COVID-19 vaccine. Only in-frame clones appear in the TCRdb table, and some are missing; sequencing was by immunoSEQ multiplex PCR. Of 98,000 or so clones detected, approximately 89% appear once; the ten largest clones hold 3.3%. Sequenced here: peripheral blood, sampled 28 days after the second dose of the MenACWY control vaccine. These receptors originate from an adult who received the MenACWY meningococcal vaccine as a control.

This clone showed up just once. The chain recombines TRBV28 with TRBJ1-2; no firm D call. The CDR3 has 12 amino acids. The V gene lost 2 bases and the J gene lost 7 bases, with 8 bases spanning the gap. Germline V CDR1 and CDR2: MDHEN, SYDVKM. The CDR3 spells CASSLGVGGYTF. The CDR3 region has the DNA TGTGCCAGCAGTTTAGGTGTCGGTGGCTACACCTTC.

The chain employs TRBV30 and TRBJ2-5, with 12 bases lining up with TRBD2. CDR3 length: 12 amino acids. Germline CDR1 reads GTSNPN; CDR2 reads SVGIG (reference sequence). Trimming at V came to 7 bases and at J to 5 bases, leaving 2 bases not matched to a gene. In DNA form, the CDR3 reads TGTGCCTCTACTAGCGGGGGGGAGACCCAGTACTTC. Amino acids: CASTSGGETQYF.

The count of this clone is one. In nucleotides, the CDR3 is TGTGCCAGCAGAATCGGAGGACAGGGCATCTTTGGCTACACCTTC. This encodes CASRIGGQGIFGYTF. This chain links TRBV6-5 with TRBJ1-2; 8 positions agree with TRBD1. Germline CDR1 MNHEY, CDR2 SVGAGI. The CDR3 contains 15 residues. The V segment lost 6 bases and the J segment 7 bases; nucleotides outside the gene matches: 13.

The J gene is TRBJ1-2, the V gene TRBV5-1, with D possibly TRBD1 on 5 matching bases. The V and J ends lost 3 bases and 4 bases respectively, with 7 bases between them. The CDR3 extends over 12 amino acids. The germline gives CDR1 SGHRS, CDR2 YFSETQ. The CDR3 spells CASSWDSYGYTF. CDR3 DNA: TGCGCCAGCAGCTGGGACTCCTATGGCTACACCTTC. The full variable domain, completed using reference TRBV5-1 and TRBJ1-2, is KAGVTQTPRYLIKTRGQQVTLSCSPISGHRSVSWYQQTPGQGLQFLFEYFSETQRNKGNFPGRFSGRQFSNSRSEMNVSTLELGDSALYLCASSWDSYGYTFGSGTRLTVV.

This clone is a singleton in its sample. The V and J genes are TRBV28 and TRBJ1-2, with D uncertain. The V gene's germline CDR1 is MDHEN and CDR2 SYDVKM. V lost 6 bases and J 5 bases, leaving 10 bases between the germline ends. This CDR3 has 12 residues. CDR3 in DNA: TGTGCCAGCAGGGAAGACCCATATGGCTACACCTTC. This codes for CASREDPYGYTF.

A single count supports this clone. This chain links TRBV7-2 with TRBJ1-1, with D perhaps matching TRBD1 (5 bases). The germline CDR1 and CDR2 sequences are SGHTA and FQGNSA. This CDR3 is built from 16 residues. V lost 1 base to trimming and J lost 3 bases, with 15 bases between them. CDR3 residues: CASSLGTGTRYTEAFF. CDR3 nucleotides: TGTGCCAGCAGCTTAGGTACCGGGACTCGCTACACTGAAGCTTTCTTT.

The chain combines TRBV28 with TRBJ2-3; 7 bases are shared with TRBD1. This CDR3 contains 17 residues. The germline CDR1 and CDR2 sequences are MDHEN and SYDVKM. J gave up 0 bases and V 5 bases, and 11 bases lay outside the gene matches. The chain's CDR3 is CASSQSWTGLSTDTQYF. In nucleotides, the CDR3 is TGTGCCAGCAGTCAATCCTGGACAGGCCTAAGCACAGATACGCAGTATTTT.

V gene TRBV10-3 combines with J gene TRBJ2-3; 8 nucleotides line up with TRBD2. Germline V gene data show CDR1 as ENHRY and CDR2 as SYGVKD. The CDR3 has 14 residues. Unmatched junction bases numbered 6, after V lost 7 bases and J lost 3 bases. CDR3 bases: TGTGCCATCAAGAAGGGCGGGGGGACAGATACGCAGTATTTT. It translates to CAIKKGGGTDTQYF.

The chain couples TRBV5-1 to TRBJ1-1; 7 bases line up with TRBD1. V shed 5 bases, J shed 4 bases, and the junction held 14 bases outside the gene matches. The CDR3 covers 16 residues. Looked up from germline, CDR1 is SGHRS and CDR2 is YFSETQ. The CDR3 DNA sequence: TGCGCCAGCAGTTCTAAAACCGGGACAGAGGGCACTGAAGCTTTCTTT. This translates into CASSSKTGTEGTEAFF.

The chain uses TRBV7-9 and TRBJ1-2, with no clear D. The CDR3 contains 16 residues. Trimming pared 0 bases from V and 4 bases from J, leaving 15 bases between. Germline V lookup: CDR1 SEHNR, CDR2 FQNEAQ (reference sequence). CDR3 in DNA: TGTGCCAGCAGCTTAGCGCGACCGGACCCTATCTATGGCTACACCTTC. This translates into CASSLARPDPIYGYTF.

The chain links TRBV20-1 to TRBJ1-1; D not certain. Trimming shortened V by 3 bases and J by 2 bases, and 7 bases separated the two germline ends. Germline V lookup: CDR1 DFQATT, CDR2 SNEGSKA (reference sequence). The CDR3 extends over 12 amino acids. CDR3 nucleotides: TGCAGTGCTAGTCAACCTAACACTGAAGCTTTCTTT. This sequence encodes CSASQPNTEAFF.

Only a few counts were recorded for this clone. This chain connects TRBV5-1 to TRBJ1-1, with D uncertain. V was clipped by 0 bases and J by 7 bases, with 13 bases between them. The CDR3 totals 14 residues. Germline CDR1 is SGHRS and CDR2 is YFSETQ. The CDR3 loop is CASSLGYEKGEAFF. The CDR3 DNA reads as TGCGCCAGCAGCTTGGGGTACGAAAAGGGTGAAGCTTTCTTT. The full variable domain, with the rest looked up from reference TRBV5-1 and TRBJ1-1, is KAGVTQTPRYLIKTRGQQVTLSCSPISGHRSVSWYQQTPGQGLQFLFEYFSETQRNKGNFPGRFSGRQFSNSRSEMNVSTLELGDSALYLCASSLGYEKGEAFFGQGTRLTVV.

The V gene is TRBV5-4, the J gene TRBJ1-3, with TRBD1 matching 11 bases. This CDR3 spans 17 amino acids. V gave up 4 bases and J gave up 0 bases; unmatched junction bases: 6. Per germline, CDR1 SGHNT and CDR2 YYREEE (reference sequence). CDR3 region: CASSAGTGGFSGNTIYF. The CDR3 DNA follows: TGTGCCAGCAGCGCGGGGACAGGGGGTTTCTCTGGAAACACCATATATTTT.

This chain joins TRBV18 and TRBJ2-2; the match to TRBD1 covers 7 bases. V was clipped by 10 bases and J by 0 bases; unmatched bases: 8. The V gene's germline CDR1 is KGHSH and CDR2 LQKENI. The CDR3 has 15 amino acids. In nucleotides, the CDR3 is TGTGCCACCCGAGTAGGGGGCCCGAACACCGGGGAGCTGTTTTTT. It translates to CATRVGGPNTGELFF.

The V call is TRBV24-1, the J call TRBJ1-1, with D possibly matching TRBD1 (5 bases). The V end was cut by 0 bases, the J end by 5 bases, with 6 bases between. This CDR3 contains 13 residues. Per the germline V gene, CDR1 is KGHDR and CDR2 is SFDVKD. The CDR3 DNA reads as TGTGCCACCAGTGATTTGGAGGGGACTGAAGCTTTCTTT. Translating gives CATSDLEGTEAFF.

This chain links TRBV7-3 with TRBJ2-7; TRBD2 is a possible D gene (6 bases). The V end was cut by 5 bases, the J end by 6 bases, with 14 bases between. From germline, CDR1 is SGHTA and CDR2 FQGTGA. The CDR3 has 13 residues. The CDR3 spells CASSATLASEQYF. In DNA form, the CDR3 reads TGTGCCAGCAGCGCAACCCTAGCGTCCGAGCAGTACTTC.

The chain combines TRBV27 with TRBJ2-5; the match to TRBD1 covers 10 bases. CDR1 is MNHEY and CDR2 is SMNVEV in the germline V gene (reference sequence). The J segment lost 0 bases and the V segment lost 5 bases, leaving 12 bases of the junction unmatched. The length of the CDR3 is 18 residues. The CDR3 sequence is CASSNRQGAQGYQETQYF. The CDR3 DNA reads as TGTGCCAGCAGTAACCGACAGGGGGCGCAGGGGTACCAAGAGACCCAGTACTTC.

CDR3 sequence reads: CASSLTGAPVGQPQHF. CDR3 bases: TGTGCCAGCAGCCTCACGGGGGCGCCGGTTGGTCAGCCCCAGCATTTT. This rearrangement joins TRBV5-8 to TRBJ1-5; possibly TRBD1 for D (6 bases). This CDR3 is 16 amino acids long. CDR1 SGHTS and CDR2 YDEGEE come from the germline V gene. With 4 bases removed from V and 6 bases from J, the gap between germline ends came to 20 bases. The variable domain in full, with the rest retrieved from reference TRBV5-8 and TRBJ1-5, is EAGVTQSPTHLIKTRGQQATLRCSPISGHTSVYWYQQALGLGLQFLLWYDEGEERNRGNFPPRFSGRQFPNYSSELNVNALELEDSALYLCASSLTGAPVGQPQHFGDGTRLSIL.